These 30 T cell receptor beta chains originate from one sample sequenced in a study of cytomegalovirus exposure and HLA in healthy donors. The PCR was carried out with 60 Vbeta primers and 13 Jbeta primers. TCRdb's table, derived via immunoSEQ multiplex PCR, lists solely in-frame clones and lacks some. Of 95,000 to 150,000 clones listed, about 16% were seen once; the top ten hold 1.9%. The source material was PBMCs. The receptors were gathered from a woman aged 18-29 years in good health and CMV-seronegative.

The chain uses TRBV6-5 and TRBJ2-5; 7 nucleotides agree with TRBD2. Trimming cost V 0 bases and J 5 bases; bases outside gene matches: 9. The germline V gene has CDR1 MNHEY and CDR2 SVGAGI. The CDR3 runs to 16 residues. The CDR3 DNA reads as TGTGCCAGCAGTTACTCGAGGTGGCGGCGGGGGGAGACCCAGTACTTC. Its translation: CASSYSRWRRGETQYF.

This chain uses TRBV30 with TRBJ2-7, with a weak D call TRBD2 (5 bases). CDR1 and CDR2 from the germline V gene are GTSNPN and SVGIG (reference sequence). The V and J ends lost 0 bases and 8 bases respectively, with 14 bases between them. The CDR3 has 13 amino acids. This CDR3 is CAWSVQRERQQYF. In DNA form, the CDR3 reads TGTGCCTGGAGTGTACAGAGGGAGCGGCAGCAGTACTTC.

This clone was recorded at least ten times. The V call is TRBV28, the J call TRBJ1-6, with D uncertain. The CDR3 loop spans 14 amino acids. Trimming pared 2 bases from V and 9 bases from J, leaving 11 bases between. Germline-derived CDR1 and CDR2 are MDHEN and SYDVKM. CDR3 nucleotide sequence: TGTGCCAGCAGTTTAGGCCAACGCCTTTCACCCCTCCACTTT. Translated: CASSLGQRLSPLHF.

This clone appeared a few times. This chain uses TRBV5-4 with TRBJ2-7; weak D call: TRBD2 (6 bases). V shed 4 bases and J shed 7 bases, with 9 bases lying between them. CDR1 and CDR2 (germline): SGHNT, YYREEE (reference sequence). This CDR3 has 11 residues. The CDR3 loop reads CASSARGEQYF. The CDR3 DNA follows: TGTGCCAGCAGCGCCCGGGGGGAGCAGTACTTC.

The J gene is TRBJ1-6, the V gene TRBV4-1, with 7 nucleotides matching TRBD1. J was trimmed by 4 bases and V by 0 bases; bases with no gene match: 0. This CDR3 contains 15 residues. Looked up from germline, CDR1 is MGHRA and CDR2 is YSYEKL. The CDR3 spells CASSQEDRYNSPLHF. CDR3 sequence (DNA): TGCGCCAGCAGCCAAGAGGACAGGTATAATTCACCCCTCCACTTT.

This clone appeared a few times. J is TRBJ2-7 and V is TRBV28, with 7 nucleotides matching TRBD2. Germline assignment: CDR1 MDHEN and CDR2 SYDVKM. The CDR3 has 16 amino acids. Trimming removed 3 bases from V and 4 bases from J; junction bases left unmatched: 12. CDR3 DNA: TGTGCCAGCAGTTTCTGGGGGGGGGAGGGATTGTACGAGCAGTACTTC. Translation: CASSFWGGEGLYEQYF.

This clone was recorded a few times. This sequence joins TRBV29-1 and TRBJ1-1; D not resolved. V was trimmed by 3 bases and J by 0 bases, leaving 8 bases between them. The CDR3 has 13 residues. The V gene's germline CDR1 is SQVTM and CDR2 ANQGSEA. CDR3 in amino acids: CSVEMAMNTEAFF. The CDR3 bases are TGCAGCGTTGAGATGGCCATGAACACTGAAGCTTTCTTT.

This chain uses TRBV4-2 with TRBJ2-1; 9 nucleotides line up with TRBD1. CDR1 is LGHNA and CDR2 is YNFKEQ in the germline V gene. Unmatched junction bases numbered 10, after V lost 1 base and J lost 0 bases. This CDR3 is 19 amino acids long. The CDR3 nucleotides are TGTGCCAGCAGCCAAGCGCTCAGGACAGGGGTCAGCTCCTACAATGAGCAGTTCTTC. It codes for CASSQALRTGVSSYNEQFF.

This clone occurred a few times. This chain links TRBV6-5 with TRBJ2-5; D gene uncertain. V shed 5 bases and J shed 4 bases, with 11 bases lying between them. Germline CDR1 MNHEY, CDR2 SVGAGI. This CDR3 is 13 amino acids long. The CDR3 DNA is TGTGCCAGCAGTCAGAGGCGGCGAGAGACCCAGTACTTC. This gives the protein CASSQRRRETQYF.

The genes are TRBV18 and TRBJ2-7; TRBD1 matches at 7 bases. V trimming: 3 bases; J trimming: 5 bases; junction bases outside the gene matches: 10. CDR3 size: 15 residues. The germline V gene encodes CDR1 KGHSH and CDR2 LQKENI. The CDR3 nucleotides are TGTGCCAGCTCACCCTCTACAGGGGTCGGGCACGAGCAGTACTTC. This sequence encodes CASSPSTGVGHEQYF.

About this clone: Germline and junction disagree at one end, which may indicate a read error. V is TRBV18 and J is TRBJ2-7; no firm D call. The CDR3 covers 13 residues. Germline CDR1 and CDR2: KGHSH and LQKENI. This CDR3 reads CASSSPLEEKQYF. The CDR3 DNA reads TGTGCCAGCTCATCACCCCTAGAAGAAAAGCAGTACTTC.

This clone has just a few counts. The J gene is TRBJ1-1, the V gene TRBV5-4, with no clear D. V was trimmed by 2 bases and J by 0 bases, leaving 14 bases between them. The CDR3 loop spans 16 amino acids. Germline CDR1 is SGHNT and CDR2 is YYREEE (reference sequence). This CDR3 is CASSFRRERMNTEAFF. The CDR3 DNA is TGTGCCAGCAGCTTCAGGCGGGAACGGATGAACACTGAAGCTTTCTTT.

There are a few counts of this clone. CDR3 nucleotides: TGTGCCAGCAGCGGGAGCGGGAGCGCGGCCAATGAGCAGTTCTTC. This translates into CASSGSGSAANEQFF. V usage is TRBV6-5 and J usage is TRBJ2-1; 8 bases match TRBD2. The CDR3 is 15 amino acids. Germline V gene sequence: CDR1 MNHEY, CDR2 SVGAGI. The ends lost 6 bases at V and 6 bases at J; junction bases unmatched: 10.

This clone turned up a few times. The chain employs TRBV29-1 and TRBJ2-3; the D is unclear. The CDR3 contains 13 residues. Germline V gene lookup returns CDR1 SQVTM and CDR2 ANQGSEA. V was shortened by 8 bases and J by 0 bases, with 12 bases between the two germline ends. CDR3 amino acids: CSFSHSSTDTQYF. CDR3 coding DNA: TGCAGCTTCTCCCACAGTAGCACAGATACGCAGTATTTT.

The V and J genes are TRBV7-9 and TRBJ1-2, with TRBD1 matching over 10 bases. This CDR3 has 15 residues. Germline values: CDR1 SEHNR, CDR2 FQNEAQ (reference sequence). With 6 bases clipped from V and 7 bases from J, the junction kept 11 bases outside the gene matches. CDR3 bases: TGTGCCAGCAGTTTCCTACCCCGGGACAGGGGTGGCTACACCTTC. The encoded protein is CASSFLPRDRGGYTF.

This clone appeared a few times. The V gene is TRBV6-6, the J gene TRBJ1-5, with 9 bases fitting TRBD1. The CDR3 runs to 15 residues. Germline values: CDR1 MNHNY, CDR2 SVGAGI (reference sequence). J was trimmed by 4 bases and V by 4 bases; bases with no gene match: 5. CDR3 sequence: CASSLEGTGNQPQHF. The DNA of the CDR3 is TGTGCCAGCAGTTTGGAGGGGACAGGGAATCAGCCCCAGCATTTT.

J is TRBJ1-3 and V is TRBV6-5; D perhaps matches TRBD1 (6 bases). The CDR3 runs 14 residues. V gave up 6 bases and J gave up 2 bases, with 11 bases separating them. The germline gives CDR1 MNHEY, CDR2 SVGAGI. The DNA of the CDR3 is TGTGCCAGCAGACAGGGTTTCACTGGAAACACCATATATTTT. Translating gives CASRQGFTGNTIYF.

CDR3 loop: CAIREGTASNQPQHF. The DNA for the CDR3 is TGTGCCATCAGGGAAGGGACAGCCAGCAATCAGCCCCAGCATTTT. The chain is built from TRBV10-3 and TRBJ1-5; 7 bases line up with TRBD1. CDR1 and CDR2 from the germline V gene are ENHRY and SYGVKD. The CDR3 covers 15 residues. The V gene end was trimmed by 6 bases and the J gene end by 1 base; junction bases not matched to a gene: 6.

This clone was seen a few times. This chain uses TRBV4-3 with TRBJ1-4; 8 nucleotides match TRBD1. CDR3 size: 16 residues. V lost 0 bases and J lost 4; bases outside the gene matches: 4. CDR1 and CDR2 from the germline V gene are LGHNA and YSLEER. The CDR3 region is CASSQDQGAVNEKLFF. In nucleotides, the CDR3 is TGCGCCAGCAGCCAAGATCAGGGGGCCGTTAATGAAAAACTGTTTTTT.

This chain connects TRBV29-1 to TRBJ1-4; D possibly corresponds to TRBD1 (6 bases). Trimming left V 6 bases short and J 5 bases short, with 10 bases between. The V gene's germline CDR1 is SQVTM and CDR2 ANQGSEA. The CDR3 totals 12 residues. The CDR3 region has the DNA TGCAGCGTAAGGACAGTAAATGAAAAACTGTTTTTT. It codes for CSVRTVNEKLFF.

This clone was counted between two and nine times. The chain employs TRBV5-6 and TRBJ1-5; D possibly corresponds to TRBD1 (5 bases). The V end lost 4 bases, the J end lost 5 bases, and 16 bases lay between the germline ends. The V gene's germline CDR1 is SGHDT and CDR2 YYEEEE. There are 15 residues in the CDR3. In DNA form, the CDR3 reads TGTGCCAGCAGCCCGGGAGGGGCGACGGATCAGCCCCAGCATTTT. Encoded protein: CASSPGGATDQPQHF.

The CDR3 sequence is CASSLGSLGAGNTIYF. The DNA of the CDR3 is TGTGCCAGCAGCTTAGGTAGCCTTGGGGCCGGAAACACCATATATTTT. The rearrangement uses TRBV7-6 and TRBJ1-3; a possible D gene is TRBD1 (5 bases). Germline CDR1 and CDR2: SGHVS and FNYEAQ. This CDR3 has 16 amino acids. The germline V and J ends were trimmed by 1 base and 4 bases, with 14 bases remaining between them.

The chain joins TRBV5-1 to TRBJ1-1, with D unresolved. The CDR3 contains 14 residues. Trimming took off 0 bases at V and 0 bases at J, with 6 bases between the two ends. Germline CDR1 is SGHRS and CDR2 is YFSETQ. CDR3 DNA sequence: TGCGCCAGCAGCTTGGATAGATTGAACACTGAAGCTTTCTTT. Translating gives CASSLDRLNTEAFF.

J is TRBJ1-1 and V is TRBV5-1; perhaps TRBD1 as D (6 bases). Trimming shortened V by 0 bases and J by 2 bases, and 14 bases separated the two germline ends. CDR3 length: 16 residues. Germline CDR1 SGHRS, CDR2 YFSETQ. CDR3 in amino acids: CASSLASGEGNTEAFF. CDR3 bases: TGCGCCAGCAGCTTGGCCTCAGGGGAGGGAAACACTGAAGCTTTCTTT.

This clone came up once. This sequence joins TRBV7-9 and TRBJ2-7, with D maybe TRBD2 (7 bases). The CDR3 spans 15 residues. Trimming took 7 bases from V and 2 from J, leaving 18 bases between them. From germline, CDR1 is SEHNR and CDR2 FQNEAQ (reference sequence). The CDR3 DNA reads TGTGCCAGCACCGCAGGCGGGGGCCACCCCTACGAGCAGTACTTC. It codes for CASTAGGGHPYEQYF.

The chain uses TRBV5-1 and TRBJ2-5; 10 positions match TRBD1. The V gene's germline CDR1 is SGHRS and CDR2 YFSETQ. The length of the CDR3 is 14 residues. V was pared by 4 bases and J by 4 bases, with 4 bases of the junction left unmatched. The CDR3 region is CASSPRTGGETQYF. The CDR3 DNA is TGCGCCAGCAGCCCTCGGACAGGGGGAGAGACCCAGTACTTC.

The chain employs TRBV7-3 and TRBJ2-3, with 11 bases identical to TRBD2. This CDR3 is 16 amino acids long. J lost 6 bases, V lost 3 bases, and 8 bases had no gene match. Per the germline V gene, CDR1 is SGHTA and CDR2 is FQGTGA. DNA of the CDR3: TGTGCCAGCAGCTTGTTAGCGGGGGGGCCCCCCGATACGCAGTATTTT. It is translated as CASSLLAGGPPDTQYF.

The chain employs TRBV27 and TRBJ1-5, with a weak D call TRBD1 (5 bases). Germline CDR1 MNHEY, CDR2 SMNVEV (reference sequence). Trimming took 5 bases from V and 4 from J, leaving 15 bases between them. The CDR3 contains 15 residues. The CDR3 protein is CASSPRRGGNQPQHF. CDR3 bases: TGTGCCAGCAGTCCCCGGAGGGGTGGGAATCAGCCCCAGCATTTT.

The chain recombines TRBV6-1 with TRBJ1-1; 8 nucleotides agree with TRBD1. J was trimmed by 4 bases and V by 6 bases; bases with no gene match: 7. The CDR3 has 14 residues. Germline V CDR1 and CDR2: MNHNS, SASEGT. The CDR3 DNA follows: TGTGCCAGCAGCTCCGGACAGGGTGGCACTGAAGCTTTCTTT. This sequence encodes CASSSGQGGTEAFF.

The sample holds a few counts of this clone. The CDR3 region is CASRERTSGDLNEQFF. In DNA form, the CDR3 reads TGTGCCAGCAGGGAAAGGACTAGCGGGGACCTCAATGAGCAGTTCTTC. J is TRBJ2-1 and V is TRBV5-4; 12 nucleotides line up with TRBD2. J was trimmed by 6 bases and V by 5 bases; bases with no gene match: 9. This CDR3 spans 16 amino acids. The germline CDR1 and CDR2 sequences are SGHNT and YYREEE (reference sequence). Variable domain in full (rest from reference TRBV5-4 and TRBJ2-1): ETGVTQSPTHLIKTRGQQVTLRCSSQSGHNTVSWYQQALGQGPQFIFQYYREEENGRGNFPPRFSGLQFPNYSSELNVNALELDDSALYLCASRERTSGDLNEQFFGPGTRLTVL.